This entry concerns a single T cell receptor (beta chain). Its antigen is unidentified. This sample is part of a study of post-analysis software for immune sequencing data. Study overall: The courses of disease that were included comprised relapsing-remitting, secondary progressive and progressive-relapsing multiple sclerosis. Study-level findings and limits: With F measure, samples from one preparation batch clustered together strongly. The normalized Chao1 diversity of multiple sclerosis patients was significantly lower than that of controls.

TCR beta cDNA libraries had unique molecular identifiers. cDNA molecules numbering about 480,000 came from approximately 1 to 10 million T cells. TCRdb reprocessed the PCR reads with MiXCR, giving one entry per CDR3 protein. Among a few hundred thousand distinct CDR3 sequences listed, approximately 45% were seen once. Material for sequencing was blood. This clonotype originated in a girl between 10 and 17 years old with multiple sclerosis.

The CDR3 DNA is TGCGCCAGCAGCTTGGAAGGGAGCGGGGACATCCAAGAGACCCAGTACTTC. Protein product: CASSLEGSGDIQETQYF. V gene TRBV5-1 combines with J gene TRBJ2-5; TRBD2 might be the D (7 bases). The CDR3 spans 17 residues. Germline CDR1 reads SGHRS; CDR2 reads YFSETQ. V was shortened by 0 bases and J by 1 base, with 16 bases between the two germline ends.